The clone carrying this T cell receptor (beta chain) was counted ten times or more. Its antigen remains unidentified. This sample was taken from a study of T cell repertoires in cytomegalovirus infection. Overall study context: Epitope selection comprised recently identified HLA-C-restricted CMV epitopes and well-studied HLA-B-restricted CMV epitopes. CMV infection together with matching HLA type was indicated by public TCR beta signatures.

CDR1 and CDR2 (germline): SGHTA, FQGTGA. Trimming took off 1 base at V and 5 bases at J, with 14 bases between the two ends. The CDR3 is 15 amino acids. Each CDR3 protein is one row after TCRdb ran MiXCR on the reads. In the table there are about 140,000 distinct CDR3 sequences, over 30% of which are singletons. Overall study findings and caveats: Across the ex vivo response, the dominant clonotypes were HLA-C-restricted CMV-specific TCR beta clonotypes.

This receptor was taken from a human donor in good health (CMV status not recorded). Some clones in this sample may be carry-over from other donors' samples. This chain joins TRBV7-3 and TRBJ1-1; TRBD1 is a possible D gene (5 bases). The sample here was CD8+ T cells from cultured PBMCs, taken from culture after CMV antigen stimulation. The CDR3 region has the DNA TGTGCCAGCAGCTTAATTGGGCGGGAGGGGACTGAAGCTTTCTTT. Translated, it gives CASSLIGREGTEAFF.